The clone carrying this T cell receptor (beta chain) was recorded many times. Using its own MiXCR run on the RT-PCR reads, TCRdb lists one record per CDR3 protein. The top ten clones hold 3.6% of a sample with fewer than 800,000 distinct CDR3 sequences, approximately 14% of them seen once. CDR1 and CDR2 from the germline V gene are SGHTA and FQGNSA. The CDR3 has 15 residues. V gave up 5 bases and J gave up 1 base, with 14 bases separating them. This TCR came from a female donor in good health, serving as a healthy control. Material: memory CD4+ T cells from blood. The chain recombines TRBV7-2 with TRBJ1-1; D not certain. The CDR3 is CASSRTATRNTEAFF. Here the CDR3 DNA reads TGTGCCAGCAGCCGTACAGCCACCAGGAACACTGAAGCTTTCTTT.